Sequencing of this TCR beta chain was carried out in a study of T cells after yellow fever vaccination. Notes on the study in general: Most primary-vaccination clones recurred post-booster (approximately 95% CD4, around 86% CD8). In FACS-sorted repertoires, abundant clonotypes from the bulk population could appear as contaminants.

The CDR3 contains 15 residues. From germline, CDR1 is SGHRS and CDR2 YFSETQ. V was pared by 0 bases and J by 6 bases, with 8 bases of the junction left unmatched. TCR cDNA was made by 5'RACE template switching, adding a universal primer site and UMIs. TCRdb ran MiXCR on the 5' RACE reads and lists one entry per CDR3 protein. Here the sample spans some 300,000 distinct CDR3 sequences, roughly 9% being singletons. As regards this clonotype: The antigen is undetermined.

Source: CD4+ T cells sorted from PBMCs, taken 5 days after the yellow fever booster vaccination. This TCR derives from a man younger than 35 who received the YFV17D yellow fever vaccine. V gene TRBV5-1 combines with J gene TRBJ2-5; 7 nucleotides line up with TRBD1. Here the CDR3 reads CASSLGGQAAQTQYF. DNA for the CDR3: TGCGCCAGCAGCTTGGGTGGACAGGCAGCACAGACCCAGTACTTC.